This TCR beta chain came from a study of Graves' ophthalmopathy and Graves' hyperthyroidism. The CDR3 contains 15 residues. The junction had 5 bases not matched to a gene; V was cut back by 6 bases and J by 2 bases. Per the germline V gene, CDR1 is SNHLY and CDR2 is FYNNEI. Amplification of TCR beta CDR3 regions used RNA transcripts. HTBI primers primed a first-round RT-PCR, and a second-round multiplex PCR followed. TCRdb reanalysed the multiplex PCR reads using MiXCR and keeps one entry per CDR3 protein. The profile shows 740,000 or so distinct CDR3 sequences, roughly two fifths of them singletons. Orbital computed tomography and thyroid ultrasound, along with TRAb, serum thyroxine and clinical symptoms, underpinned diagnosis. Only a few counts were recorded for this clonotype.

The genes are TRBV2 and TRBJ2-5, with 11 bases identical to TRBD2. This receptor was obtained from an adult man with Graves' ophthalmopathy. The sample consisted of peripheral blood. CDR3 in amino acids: CASRRIAGGQETQYF. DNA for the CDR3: TGTGCCAGCAGGCGGATAGCGGGGGGGCAAGAGACCCAGTACTTC.